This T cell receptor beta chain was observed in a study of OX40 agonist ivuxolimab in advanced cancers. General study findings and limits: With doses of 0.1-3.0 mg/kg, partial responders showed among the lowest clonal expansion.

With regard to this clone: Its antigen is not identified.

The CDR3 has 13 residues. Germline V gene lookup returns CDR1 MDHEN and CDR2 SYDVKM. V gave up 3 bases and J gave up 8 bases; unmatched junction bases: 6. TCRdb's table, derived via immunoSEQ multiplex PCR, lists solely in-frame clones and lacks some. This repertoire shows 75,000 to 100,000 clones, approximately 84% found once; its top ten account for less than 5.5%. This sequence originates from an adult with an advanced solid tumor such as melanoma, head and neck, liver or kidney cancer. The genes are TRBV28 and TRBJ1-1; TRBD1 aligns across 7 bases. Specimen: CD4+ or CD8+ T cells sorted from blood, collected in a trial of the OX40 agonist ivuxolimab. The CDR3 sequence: CASSLGLDREAFF. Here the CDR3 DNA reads TGTGCCAGCAGTTTGGGTTTGGACAGGGAAGCTTTCTTT.